A single sample gave rise to the 19 T cell receptor beta chains below, sequenced in a study of read filtering for tumor transcriptome and immune sequencing (dated by TCRdb to the early 2020s). The sequencer was an Illumina HiSeq 4000. The Immunoverse kit was used to build TCR libraries from 400 ng RNA, with molecular barcoded adaptors covering alpha/delta and beta/gamma chains. TCRdb itself trimmed the public reads at Q25 with fastp, ran MiXCR and retained productive beta chains. Here each entry gathers all rows of one CDR3 protein and keeps the most common genes and DNA. This sample lists some 120,000 distinct CDR3 sequences; over 10% were detected once. The ten largest clones capture around 10% of the sample. The sequencing input was a population of CD138-negative cells sorted from bone marrow. Sample cell subset or site, as interpreted from the label and publication: bone marrow mononuclear cells depleted of CD138+ plasma/myeloma cells by negative magnetic selection. The receptors stem from a donor older than 35 with multiple myeloma.

This clonotype has at least ten counts. The rearrangement links TRBV10-3 to TRBJ1-5; D ambiguous. V gave up 3 bases and J gave up 3 bases, with 9 bases separating them. Germline V lookup: CDR1 ENHRY, CDR2 SYGVKD. CDR3 length: 14 residues. CDR3 amino acids: CAISDSKVNQPQHF. The CDR3 bases are TGTGCCATCAGTGACAGTAAGGTCAATCAGCCCCAGCATTTT.

This clonotype was observed many times. The chain uses TRBV12-3 or TRBV12-4 and TRBJ2-6; unclear D gene. The CDR3 is made up of 15 amino acids. Trimming took off 2 bases at V and 1 base at J, with 6 bases between the two ends. The CDR3: CASSLQESGANVLTF. The CDR3, as DNA: TGTGCCAGCAGTTTACAGGAATCTGGGGCCAACGTCCTGACTTTC.

The chain links TRBV6-1 to TRBJ2-2, with a tentative D call TRBD1 (5 bases). The V end was cut by 6 bases, the J end by 3 bases, with 11 bases between. The CDR3 has 14 residues. CDR1 MNHNS and CDR2 SASEGT come from the germline V gene. The CDR3 is CASRPLGDTGELFF. The CDR3 region has the DNA TGTGCCAGCAGACCCCTAGGGGACACCGGGGAGCTGTTTTTT.

This clonotype was observed many times. The chain links TRBV6-5 to TRBJ1-1; TRBD1 aligns across 8 bases. The CDR3 covers 17 residues. The germline V gene encodes CDR1 MNHEY and CDR2 SVGAGI. The junction had 11 bases not matched to a gene; V was cut back by 4 bases and J by 1 base. DNA for the CDR3: TGTGCCAGCAGTTCCATCCCAGGGGGCCGGGGGAACACTGAAGCTTTCTTT. Its translation: CASSSIPGGRGNTEAFF.

This clonotype has more than one count but fewer than ten. V and J are TRBV6-6 and TRBJ2-7; a weak D match, TRBD2 (5 bases). Germline V gene data show CDR1 as MNHNY and CDR2 as SVGAGI (reference sequence). V was cut by 5 bases and J by 4 bases, with 9 bases left in between. The CDR3 is 12 residues long. The CDR3 is CASSDGGYEQYF. The CDR3 DNA sequence: TGTGCCAGCAGTGACGGAGGATACGAGCAGTACTTC.

This clonotype showed up many times. The chain has TRBV29-1 and TRBJ1-2; the D gene is possibly TRBD1 (6 bases). Germline V gene sequence: CDR1 SQVTM, CDR2 ANQGSEA. CDR3 size: 13 residues. V shed 6 bases and J shed 0 bases, with 11 bases lying between them. The CDR3 loop reads CSVRGLANYGYTF. CDR3 nucleotides: TGCAGCGTCAGGGGACTCGCTAACTATGGCTACACCTTC.

This clonotype showed up many times. CDR3 nucleotides: TGCAGCGTGAGCGATTCGACGGATACGCAGTATTTT. Protein product: CSVSDSTDTQYF. This chain links TRBV29-1 with TRBJ2-3, with D uncertain. The CDR3 spans 12 residues. Germline V gene data show CDR1 as SQVTM and CDR2 as ANQGSEA. With 6 bases removed from V and 6 bases from J, the gap between germline ends came to 13 bases.

This clonotype was counted ten times or more. The chain joins TRBV5-1 to TRBJ2-1; 9 nucleotides align to TRBD2. The CDR3 is made up of 15 amino acids. The germline CDR1 and CDR2 sequences are SGHRS and YFSETQ. Unmatched junction bases numbered 12, after V lost 5 bases and J lost 9 bases. For the CDR3, the DNA is TGCGCCAGCAGTTCCGGGCGGGAGGGCCAAGGTGAGCAGTTCTTC. It specifies CASSSGREGQGEQFF.

This clonotype was found a few times. At one boundary the junction diverges from the germline segment, which might be a read error. The genes are TRBV28 and TRBJ2-5, with no clear D. This CDR3 is 14 amino acids long. In germline, CDR1 is MDHEN, CDR2 SYDVKM. The CDR3 sequence is CAIRPSGYHETQYF. CDR3 coding DNA: TGTGCCATTCGCCCCTCGGGTTACCATGAGACCCAGTACTTC.

The rearrangement links TRBV12-3 or TRBV12-4 to TRBJ2-7, with 8 bases fitting TRBD1. V lost 5 bases and J lost 6; bases outside the gene matches: 15. This CDR3 is built from 16 residues. CDR3 coding DNA: TGTGCCAGCAGTCCCCTCGGACAGGGAAAACGAAGCGAGCAGTACTTC. Its translation is CASSPLGQGKRSEQYF.

The rearrangement links TRBV5-1 to TRBJ2-5; 11 bases line up with TRBD2. This CDR3 is 16 amino acids long. Trimming at V came to 0 bases and at J to 1 base, leaving 2 bases not matched to a gene. From germline, CDR1 is SGHRS and CDR2 YFSETQ. CDR3 residues: CASSLDSGGAQETQYF. The CDR3 DNA sequence: TGCGCCAGCAGCTTGGATAGCGGGGGGGCCCAAGAGACCCAGTACTTC. The variable domain in full, completed from reference TRBV5-1 and TRBJ2-5, reads KAGVTQTPRYLIKTRGQQVTLSCSPISGHRSVSWYQQTPGQGLQFLFEYFSETQRNKGNFPGRFSGRQFSNSRSEMNVSTLELGDSALYLCASSLDSGGAQETQYFGPGTRLLVL.

This clonotype has at least ten counts. V is TRBV6-5 and J is TRBJ2-7; D gene unclear. Germline V gene data show CDR1 as MNHEY and CDR2 as SVGAGI. The CDR3 contains 11 residues. V was clipped by 4 bases and J by 7 bases, with 8 bases between them. CDR3 loop: CASSSPGEQYF. For the CDR3, the DNA is TGTGCCAGCAGTTCCCCCGGGGAGCAGTACTTC.

This clonotype came up many times. The J gene is TRBJ2-1, the V gene TRBV5-5; 10 nucleotides line up with TRBD2. The CDR3 covers 15 residues. J lost 3 bases, V lost 3 bases, and 3 bases had no gene match. Germline V gene data show CDR1 as SGHKS and CDR2 as YYEKEE (reference sequence). CDR3 residues: CASSSLAGDYNEQFF. The CDR3 DNA sequence: TGTGCCAGCAGCTCCCTAGCGGGGGACTACAATGAGCAGTTCTTC.

This clonotype appeared many times. The chain joins TRBV7-9 to TRBJ1-1; no definite D call. The CDR3 is 14 residues long. Deletions cut 4 bases from V and 1 base from J, with 10 bases between. From germline, CDR1 is SEHNR and CDR2 FQNEAQ (reference sequence). The CDR3: CASSSSTANTEAFF. CDR3 sequence (DNA): TGTGCCAGCAGCTCTTCGACCGCGAACACTGAAGCTTTCTTT.

This clonotype has at least ten counts. The rearrangement uses TRBV6-5 and TRBJ2-2; D is perhaps TRBD1 or TRBD2 (5 bases each). V shed 5 bases and J shed 5 bases, with 12 bases lying between them. CDR3 length equals 14 residues. The germline gives CDR1 MNHEY, CDR2 SVGAGI. CDR3 protein: CASSQGELTGELFF. The CDR3 bases are TGTGCCAGCAGTCAGGGAGAATTGACCGGGGAGCTGTTTTTT.

This clonotype was picked up many times. The J gene is TRBJ2-3, the V gene TRBV29-1; TRBD2 matches at 8 bases. The germline CDR1 and CDR2 sequences are SQVTM and ANQGSEA. This CDR3 region has 14 residues. Unmatched junction bases numbered 11, after V lost 7 bases and J lost 5 bases. This CDR3 is CSGVWREVVDTQYF. The CDR3 DNA reads TGCAGCGGAGTATGGCGGGAGGTGGTAGATACGCAGTATTTT.

This clonotype was seen a handful of times. This rearrangement joins TRBV20-1 to TRBJ2-5, with D possibly being TRBD1 (6 bases). The CDR3 has 13 amino acids. Trimming took off 0 bases at V and 5 bases at J, with 10 bases between the two ends. CDR1 is DFQATT, CDR2 SNEGSKA, per germline (reference sequence). CDR3 region: CSAREQGPETQYF. CDR3 DNA: TGCAGTGCTAGAGAGCAGGGGCCGGAGACCCAGTACTTC.

Comments on this clonotype: A single base separates this from a much larger clone, so it may be a read error. The chain is built from TRBV6-2 or TRBV6-3 and TRBJ1-5; 9 positions match TRBD1. From germline, CDR1 is MNHEY and CDR2 SVGEGT. This CDR3 has 15 amino acids. With V trimmed by 6 bases and J by 6 bases, 9 bases remained unmatched. CDR3 DNA: TGTGCCAGCAGGGCGGACAGGGGCGATTCTCAGCCCCAGCATTTT. Encoded protein: CASRADRGDSQPQHF.

This clonotype was seen repeatedly, ten times or more. This rearrangement joins TRBV12-3 or TRBV12-4 to TRBJ2-7; 8 nucleotides agree with TRBD1. There are 12 residues in the CDR3. J lost 6 bases, V lost 5 bases, and 3 bases had no gene match. This CDR3 reads CASSPDRVEQYF. The CDR3 DNA reads as TGTGCCAGCAGTCCGGACAGGGTCGAGCAGTACTTC.